This T cell receptor (beta chain) was profiled in a study of follicular helper T cells after annual influenza vaccination. Comment on this clone: Its antigen is as yet unknown.

Sequencing of TCRB used Survey level resolution. TCRdb's table, derived via immunoSEQ multiplex PCR, lists solely in-frame clones and lacks some. This sample has 650 to 950 clones; around 72% occur once, and the top ten carry under 7.5%. Documented time point: 2015-2016 season, 7 days after influenza vaccination. Sorted blood CD4 subsets were sequenced before and after adults received seasonal inactivated influenza vaccine. Study findings and constraints: ICOS+CD38+ cTfh clonality tracked population frequency, and its change tracked circulating plasmablast change.

Germline-derived CDR1 and CDR2 are SGHVT and SQSDAQ. V was cut by 1 base and J by 1 base, with 17 bases left in between. The CDR3 length is 18 residues. The chain combines TRBV7-4 with TRBJ2-4, with a possible D match to TRBD1 (6 bases). This sample comprised CXCR5+ CD38+ circulating T follicular helper cells from blood, obtained 7 days after influenza vaccination. Subset: circulating Tfh, non-naive CD4+CXCR5+PD-1+ (ICOS+CD38+ or ICOS-CD38-). The TCR comes from an adult who received the influenza vaccine. The chain's CDR3 is CASSLEVPRGLAKNIQYF. CDR3 bases: TGTGCCAGCAGCTTAGAGGTCCCGAGGGGGTTGGCCAAAAACATTCAGTACTTC.